The entry below describes one T cell receptor beta chain. Its antigen is currently unknown. This record comes from a study of shared clonotypes between healthy human individuals. Trimming removed 1 base from V and 0 bases from J, with 11 bases in between. The CDR3 is made up of 16 amino acids. Germline V lookup: CDR1 SGHNT, CDR2 YYREEE (reference sequence). Notes on the study in general: The small donor group covered limited genetic and exposure diversity. Sampling was confined to blood; repertoires within tissues likely differ.

Here immunoSEQ multiplex PCR was the method, and the copy in TCRdb shows in-frame clones only, minus some. Altogether roughly 2,300,000 clones are present, under 95% being singletons, with the ten largest covering 0.3% to 0.4%. The TCR was taken from a man between 18 and 29 years old in good health. Some clones in this sample may be carry-over from other donors' samples. The rearrangement uses TRBV5-4 and TRBJ2-1; D not resolved. The specimen sequenced was naive CD4+ T cells from PBMCs. Specified subset: CD45RA+ positively selected. The CDR3 DNA reads TGTGCCAGCAGCTTGTCCCCGGCTCGCTCCTACAATGAGCAGTTCTTC. Its translation: CASSLSPARSYNEQFF.